This TCR beta chain was recorded in a study of T cell repertoires in cytomegalovirus infection. Study-wide background: An indication of both CMV infection and matching HLA type came from public TCR beta signatures. General observations from the study: The ex vivo response was dominated by HLA-C-restricted CMV-specific TCR beta clonotypes.

The CDR3 is 17 amino acids. Germline V lookup: CDR1 GTSNPN, CDR2 SVGIG (reference sequence). Details on this clonotype: Its antigen is as yet unknown. One junction end disagrees with the germline gene, perhaps due to a read error.

One entry per CDR3 protein results from TCRdb running MiXCR on the reads. The sample shows 570,000 or so distinct CDR3 sequences, 40% of them seen only once. The input for sequencing was cultured PBMCs, taken from culture after CMV antigen stimulation. The sequence was obtained from a human donor in good health (CMV status not recorded). Some clones in this sample may be carry-over from other donors' samples. The chain uses TRBV30 and TRBJ1-6, with D hard to call. This CDR3 is CARRGKGTTVHNSPLHF. In DNA, the CDR3 is TGTGCCCGGAGAGGAAAGGGCACAACGGTTCATAATTCACCCCTCCACTTT.